This paragraph covers one T cell receptor (beta chain) sequence. The length of the CDR3 is 15 residues. A total RNA quantity of 3500 ng went into each TCR library. TCRdb reworked the 5' RACE reads into one entry per CDR3 protein, no DNA. The sample features under 45,000 distinct CDR3 sequences, with about 5% in its top ten. This entry comes from a study of monozygotic twins with inflammatory bowel disease. The sequence derives from a human donor with ulcerative colitis or Crohn's disease, or a healthy co-twin of an affected twin (not recorded which). V gene TRBV12-3 or TRBV12-4 combines with J gene TRBJ1-2. The source material was blood. The CDR3 region is CASSPRREGPYGYTF.